This T cell receptor (beta chain) was documented in a study of T-cell reconstitution after alpha-beta-depleted transplantation in children. The library targeted TCRbeta and was prepared with unique molecular identifiers. One entry per CDR3 protein results from TCRdb running MiXCR on the PCR reads. Found here are around 370,000 distinct CDR3 sequences, about 9.3% of them singletons; the top ten hold around 2.3%. The material sequenced was PBMCs from the stem cell graft donor, taken from the stem cell graft. The sequence was collected from a human donor who donated a stem cell graft to a child with acute lymphoblastic leukemia.

CDR3 residues: CATSRDLWDRNNSPLHF. Written as DNA, the CDR3 is TGTGCCACCAGCAGAGATCTCTGGGACCGAAATAATTCACCCCTCCACTTT. The chain combines TRBV15 with TRBJ1-6, with D perhaps matching TRBD1 (5 bases). CDR1 and CDR2 from the germline V gene are LNHNV and YYDKDF (reference sequence). Trimming took 0 bases from V and 5 from J, leaving 14 bases between them. This CDR3 is built from 17 residues.